This TCR beta chain is from a study of tumor-infiltrating lymphocytes in primary liver carcinoma. The overall study: Stage T1-T3 N0M0 tumors spanned about 4.2 to 10 cm.

Germline DNA was also extracted, and blood RNA was taken from unsorted whole blood. From 450 to 600 ng total RNA, TCR beta cDNA was generated with a primer in the constant region. Slightly modified ARM-PCR, run as three nested multiplex PCR rounds, produced the TCR beta libraries. Primers for the first two PCR rounds were TRBV1-TRBV30 forward primers and a C-beta reverse primer (10 cycles per round). TCRdb fed the multiplex PCR reads into MiXCR, producing one record per CDR3 protein. Counted here are 300,000 to 400,000 distinct CDR3 sequences, over 55% occurring once; the ten biggest clones make up about 8.4%. For this clonotype: The junction differs from germline at one of its ends, possibly a read error.

Germline lookup yields CDR1 SGHDN and CDR2 FVKESK. The length of the CDR3 is 13 residues. V is TRBV14 and J is TRBJ1-5; possible D gene TRBD1, 5 bases. The J call is in doubt because the DNA end fits TRBJ2-3 better. Source material: peripheral blood. The clonotype was recovered from a man aged 35-49 years with primary liver carcinoma and hepatitis B virus infection. Here the CDR3 reads CVSSQGINQPQYF. Here the CDR3 DNA reads TGTGTCAGCAGCCAGGGCATCAATCAGCCCCAGTATTTT.